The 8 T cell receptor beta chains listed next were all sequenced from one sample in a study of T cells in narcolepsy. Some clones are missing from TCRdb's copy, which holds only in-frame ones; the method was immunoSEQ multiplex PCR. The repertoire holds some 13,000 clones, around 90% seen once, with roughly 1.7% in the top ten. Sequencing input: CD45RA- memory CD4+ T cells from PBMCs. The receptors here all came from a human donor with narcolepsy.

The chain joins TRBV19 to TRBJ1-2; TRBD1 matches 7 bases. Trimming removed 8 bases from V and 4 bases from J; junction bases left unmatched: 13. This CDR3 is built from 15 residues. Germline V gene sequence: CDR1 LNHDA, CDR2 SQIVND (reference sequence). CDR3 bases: TGTGCCAGTCCCTGGGAGGACAGGTGTTTCTATGGCTACACCTTC. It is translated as CASPWEDRCFYGYTF.

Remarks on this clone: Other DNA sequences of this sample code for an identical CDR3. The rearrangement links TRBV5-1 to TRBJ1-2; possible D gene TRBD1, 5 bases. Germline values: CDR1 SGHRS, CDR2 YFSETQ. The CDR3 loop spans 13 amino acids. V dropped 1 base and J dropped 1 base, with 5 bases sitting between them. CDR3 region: CASSLQGNYGYTF. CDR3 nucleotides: TGCGCCAGCAGCTTGCAGGGTAACTATGGCTACACCTTC.

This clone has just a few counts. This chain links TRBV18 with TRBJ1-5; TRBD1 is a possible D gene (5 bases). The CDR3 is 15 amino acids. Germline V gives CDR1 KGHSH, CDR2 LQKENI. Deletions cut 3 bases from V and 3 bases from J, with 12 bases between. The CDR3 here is CASSPMGGDNQPQHF. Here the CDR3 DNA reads TGTGCCAGCTCACCTATGGGGGGGGACAATCAGCCCCAGCATTTT.

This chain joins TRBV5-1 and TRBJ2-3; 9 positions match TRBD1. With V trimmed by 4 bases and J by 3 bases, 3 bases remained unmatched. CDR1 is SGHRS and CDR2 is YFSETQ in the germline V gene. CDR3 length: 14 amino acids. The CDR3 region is CASSRDRGTDTQYF. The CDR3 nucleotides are TGCGCCAGCAGCCGAGACAGGGGGACAGATACGCAGTATTTT.

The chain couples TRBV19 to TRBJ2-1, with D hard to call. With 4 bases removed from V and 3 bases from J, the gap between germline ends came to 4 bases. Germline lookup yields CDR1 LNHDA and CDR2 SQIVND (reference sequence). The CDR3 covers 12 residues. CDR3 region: CASSNSYNEQFF. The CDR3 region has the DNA TGTGCCAGTAGTAACAGCTACAATGAGCAGTTCTTC.

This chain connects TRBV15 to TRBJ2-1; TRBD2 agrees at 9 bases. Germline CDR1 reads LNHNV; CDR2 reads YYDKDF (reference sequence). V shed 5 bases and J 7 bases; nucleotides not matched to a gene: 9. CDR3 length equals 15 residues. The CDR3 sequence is CATSAAGGWMNEQFF. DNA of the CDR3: TGTGCCACCAGCGCCGCGGGAGGGTGGATGAATGAGCAGTTCTTC.

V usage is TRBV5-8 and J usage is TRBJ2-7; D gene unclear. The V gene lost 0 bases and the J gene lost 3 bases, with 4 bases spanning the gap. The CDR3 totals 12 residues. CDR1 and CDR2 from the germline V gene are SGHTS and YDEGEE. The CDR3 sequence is CASSLVHYEQYF. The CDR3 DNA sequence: TGTGCCAGCAGCTTGGTCCACTACGAGCAGTACTTC. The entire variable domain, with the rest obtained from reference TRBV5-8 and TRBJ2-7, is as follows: EAGVTQSPTHLIKTRGQQATLRCSPISGHTSVYWYQQALGLGLQFLLWYDEGEERNRGNFPPRFSGRQFPNYSSELNVNALELEDSALYLCASSLVHYEQYFGPGTRLTVT.

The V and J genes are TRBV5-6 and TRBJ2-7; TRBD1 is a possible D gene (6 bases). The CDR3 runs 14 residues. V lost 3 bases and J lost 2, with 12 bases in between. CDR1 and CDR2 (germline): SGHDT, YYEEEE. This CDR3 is CASSWGQAAYEQYF. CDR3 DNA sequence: TGTGCCAGCAGCTGGGGGCAGGCTGCCTACGAGCAGTACTTC.